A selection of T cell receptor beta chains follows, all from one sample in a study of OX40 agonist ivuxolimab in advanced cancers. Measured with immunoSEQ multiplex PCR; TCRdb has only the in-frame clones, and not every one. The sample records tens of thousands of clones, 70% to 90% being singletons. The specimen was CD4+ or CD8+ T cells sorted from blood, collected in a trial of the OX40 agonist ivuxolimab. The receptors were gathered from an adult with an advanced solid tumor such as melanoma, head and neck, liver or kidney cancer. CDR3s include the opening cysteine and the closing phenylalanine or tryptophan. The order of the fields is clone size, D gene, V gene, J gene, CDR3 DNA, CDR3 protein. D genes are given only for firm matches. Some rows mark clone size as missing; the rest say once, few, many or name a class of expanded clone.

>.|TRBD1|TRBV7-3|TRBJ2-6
TGTGCCAGCAGCAGGACAGGGGGTAACTCTGGGGCCAACGTCCTGACTTTC
CASSRTGGNSGANVLTF
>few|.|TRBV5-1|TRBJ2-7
TGCGCCAGCAGCTTGGTGGACGACTACGAGCAGTACTTC
CASSLVDDYEQYF
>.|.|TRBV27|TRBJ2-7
TGTGCCAGCTCGCAGGGCTGGGAGCAGTACTTC
CASSQGWEQYF
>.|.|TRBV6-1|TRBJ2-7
TGTGCCAGCAGTGAACTGGGGACCTCCTACGAGCAGTACTTC
CASSELGTSYEQYF
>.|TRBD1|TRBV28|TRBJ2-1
TGTGTGACAGGGGGTCGCTCCTACAATGAGCAGTTCTTC
CVTGGRSYNEQFF
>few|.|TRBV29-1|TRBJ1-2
TGCAGCGTTGACAACGGGGGCGGTGGCTACACCTTC
CSVDNGGGGYTF
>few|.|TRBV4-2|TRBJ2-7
TGTGCCAGCAGCCCGCTCGAGGGCGAGCAGTACTTC
CASSPLEGEQYF
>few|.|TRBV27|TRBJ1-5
TGTGCCAGCAGTCCACAGGGAGTTATCAATCAGCCCCAGCATTTT
CASSPQGVINQPQHF
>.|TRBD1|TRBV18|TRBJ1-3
TGTGCCAGCTCCCAGGACAGGGCTGGAAACACCATATATTTT
CASSQDRAGNTIYF
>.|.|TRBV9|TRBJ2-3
TGTGCCAGCAGCGGGAGCACAGATACGCAGTATTTT
CASSGSTDTQYF